The clone carrying this T cell receptor beta chain was observed many times. Per germline, CDR1 SEHNR and CDR2 FQNEAQ (reference sequence). V dropped 5 bases and J dropped 3; count of bases not matched to a gene: 9. This CDR3 has 15 amino acids. Investigators amplified TCR beta CDR3 regions from RNA transcripts. In the first round, RT-PCR was carried out with HTBI primers, and a multiplex PCR formed the second round. One entry per CDR3 protein results from TCRdb running MiXCR on the multiplex PCR reads. The sample comprises hundreds of thousands of distinct CDR3 sequences, 45% of which are singletons, and approximately 44% rests with the top ten. The sample originates from a study of Graves' ophthalmopathy and Graves' hyperthyroidism.

The sequence derives from an adult man with Graves' ophthalmopathy. Sequencing was performed on peripheral blood. This rearrangement joins TRBV7-9 to TRBJ1-2; TRBD1 matches at 7 bases. The CDR3 coding sequence is TGTGCCAGCAGCGCCCGACAGGGACCGTACTATGGCTACACCTTC. As protein: CASSARQGPYYGYTF. Supplemented by reference TRBV7-9 and TRBJ1-2, the full variable domain reads DTGVSQNPRHKITKRGQNVTFRCDPISEHNRLYWYRQTLGQGPEFLTYFQNEAQLEKSRLLSDRFSAERPKGSFSTLEIQRTEQGDSAMYLCASSARQGPYYGYTFGSGTRLTVV.